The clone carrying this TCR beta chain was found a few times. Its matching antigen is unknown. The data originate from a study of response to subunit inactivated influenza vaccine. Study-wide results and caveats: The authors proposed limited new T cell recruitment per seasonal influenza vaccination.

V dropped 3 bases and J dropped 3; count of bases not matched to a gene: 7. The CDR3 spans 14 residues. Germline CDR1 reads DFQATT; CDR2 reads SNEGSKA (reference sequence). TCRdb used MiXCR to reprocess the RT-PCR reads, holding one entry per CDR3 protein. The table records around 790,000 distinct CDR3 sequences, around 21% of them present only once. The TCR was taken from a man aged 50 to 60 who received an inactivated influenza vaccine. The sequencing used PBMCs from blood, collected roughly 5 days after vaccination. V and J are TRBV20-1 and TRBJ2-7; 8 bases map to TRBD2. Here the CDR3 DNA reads TGCAGTGCTAGCTATAGCGGGACCCACTACGAGCAGTACTTC. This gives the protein CSASYSGTHYEQYF.